Sequencing of this T cell receptor beta chain was carried out in a study of blood T cell repertoires in COVID-19. Turning to the study itself: Acute-phase and convalescent COVID-19 samples originated in the United States, Italy and Spain. The cDNA or gDNA used as material had been derived from T cells, B-cell-depleted T cells, or PBMCs.

The authors' processing: Estimated nucleated cell counts came from reference gene primer amplification. The data were produced by immunoSEQ multiplex PCR, yet TCRdb's version contains in-frame clones alone and is incomplete. That table is the source of V, J and clone size, and D and trimming were worked out from the DNA. The sample shows some 140,000 clones, 84% of them seen only once. Participants, about 18 to 90 years old, spanned around 25 US areas. In germline, CDR1 is SGHNT, CDR2 YENEEA. The CDR3 sequence is 13 residues long. V lost 5 bases to trimming and J lost 7 bases, with 15 bases between them.

Material for sequencing was PBMCs or T cells enriched from blood (not recorded which). This clonotype originated in a man aged 35 to 55 with acute COVID-19. The chain has TRBV11-3 and TRBJ2-7; perhaps TRBD2 as D (6 bases). The CDR3 loop reads CASSGARGTEQYF. CDR3 DNA sequence: TGTGCCAGCAGCGGTGCTCGGGGGACGGAGCAGTACTTC.